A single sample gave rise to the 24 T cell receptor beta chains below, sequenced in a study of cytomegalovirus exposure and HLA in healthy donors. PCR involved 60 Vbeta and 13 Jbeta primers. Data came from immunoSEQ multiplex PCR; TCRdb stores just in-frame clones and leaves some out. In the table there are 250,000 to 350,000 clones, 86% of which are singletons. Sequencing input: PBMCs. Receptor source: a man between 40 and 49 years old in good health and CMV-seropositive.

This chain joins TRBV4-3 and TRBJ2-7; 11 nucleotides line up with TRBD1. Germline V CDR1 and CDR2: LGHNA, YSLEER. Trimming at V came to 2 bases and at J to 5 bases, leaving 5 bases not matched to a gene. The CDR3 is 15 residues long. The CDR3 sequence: CASSQLDRGQDEQYF. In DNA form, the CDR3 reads TGCGCCAGCAGCCAACTGGACAGGGGGCAAGACGAGCAGTACTTC.

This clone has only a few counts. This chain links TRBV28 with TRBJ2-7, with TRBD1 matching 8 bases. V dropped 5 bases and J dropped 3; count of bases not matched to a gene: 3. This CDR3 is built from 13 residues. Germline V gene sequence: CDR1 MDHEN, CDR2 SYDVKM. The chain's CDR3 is CASSRGQGYEQYF. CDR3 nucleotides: TGTGCCAGCAGTAGAGGACAGGGCTACGAGCAGTACTTC.

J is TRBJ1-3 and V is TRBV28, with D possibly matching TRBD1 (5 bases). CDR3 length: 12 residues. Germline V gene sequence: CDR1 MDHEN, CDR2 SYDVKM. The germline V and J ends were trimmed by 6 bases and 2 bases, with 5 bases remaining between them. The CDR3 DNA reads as TGTGCCAGCAGCAGGGCTGGAAACACCATATATTTT. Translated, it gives CASSRAGNTIYF.

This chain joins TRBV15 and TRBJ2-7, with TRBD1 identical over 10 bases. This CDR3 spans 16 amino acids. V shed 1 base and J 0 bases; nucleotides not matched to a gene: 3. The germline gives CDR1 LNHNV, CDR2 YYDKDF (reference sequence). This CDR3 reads CATSRVRTGGSYEQYF. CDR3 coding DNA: TGTGCCACCAGCAGAGTGAGGACAGGGGGCTCCTACGAGCAGTACTTC.

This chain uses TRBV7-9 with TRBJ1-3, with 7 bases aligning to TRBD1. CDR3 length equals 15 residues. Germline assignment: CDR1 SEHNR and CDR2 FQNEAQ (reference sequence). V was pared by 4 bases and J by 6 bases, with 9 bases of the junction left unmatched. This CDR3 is CASSSGGGWENTIYF. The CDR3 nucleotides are TGTGCCAGCAGCTCGGGAGGGGGCTGGGAAAACACCATATATTTT. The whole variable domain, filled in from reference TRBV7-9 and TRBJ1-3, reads DTGVSQNPRHKITKRGQNVTFRCDPISEHNRLYWYRQTLGQGPEFLTYFQNEAQLEKSRLLSDRFSAERPKGSFSTLEIQRTEQGDSAMYLCASSSGGGWENTIYFGEGSWLTVV.

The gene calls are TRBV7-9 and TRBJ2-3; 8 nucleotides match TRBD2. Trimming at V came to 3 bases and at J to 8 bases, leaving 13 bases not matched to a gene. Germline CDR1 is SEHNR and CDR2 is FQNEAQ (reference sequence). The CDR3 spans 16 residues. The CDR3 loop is CASSFTRSGSEGTQYF. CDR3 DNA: TGTGCCAGCAGCTTCACCAGAAGCGGGAGTGAGGGTACGCAGTATTTT. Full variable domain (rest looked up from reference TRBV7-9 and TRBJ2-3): DTGVSQNPRHKITKRGQNVTFRCDPISEHNRLYWYRQTLGQGPEFLTYFQNEAQLEKSRLLSDRFSAERPKGSFSTLEIQRTEQGDSAMYLCASSFTRSGSEGTQYFGPGTRLTVL.

This CDR3 reads CASSASGTVNQPQHF. The DNA for the CDR3 is TGTGCCAGCAGCGCGAGCGGGACCGTAAATCAGCCCCAGCATTTT. The rearrangement joins TRBV9 to TRBJ1-5; possibly TRBD1 for D (5 bases). Trimming shortened V by 3 bases and J by 4 bases, and 14 bases separated the two germline ends. Germline V lookup: CDR1 SGDLS, CDR2 YYNGEE. The CDR3 is 15 amino acids.

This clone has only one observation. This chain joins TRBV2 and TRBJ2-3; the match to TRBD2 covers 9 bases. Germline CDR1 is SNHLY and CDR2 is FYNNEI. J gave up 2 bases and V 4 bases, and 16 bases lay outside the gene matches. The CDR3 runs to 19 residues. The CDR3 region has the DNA TGTGCCAGCAGTGTACGGCTAGCGGGAACAAGACTGAACACAGATACGCAGTATTTT. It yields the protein CASSVRLAGTRLNTDTQYF.

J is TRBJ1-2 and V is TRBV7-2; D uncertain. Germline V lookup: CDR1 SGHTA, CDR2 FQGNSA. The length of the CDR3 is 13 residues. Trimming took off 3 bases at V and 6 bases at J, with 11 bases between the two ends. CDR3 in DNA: TGTGCCAGCAGCTTCAACACCTTCGATGGCTACACCTTC. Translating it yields CASSFNTFDGYTF.

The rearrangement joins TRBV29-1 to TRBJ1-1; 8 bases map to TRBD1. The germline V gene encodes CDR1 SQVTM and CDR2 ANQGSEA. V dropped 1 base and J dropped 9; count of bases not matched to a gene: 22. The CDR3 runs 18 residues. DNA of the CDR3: TGCAGCGTTGAAGGGGCAGGGGGCCCTTTTGAGAATTCTTTTAAAGCTTTCTTT. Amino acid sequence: CSVEGAGGPFENSFKAFF.

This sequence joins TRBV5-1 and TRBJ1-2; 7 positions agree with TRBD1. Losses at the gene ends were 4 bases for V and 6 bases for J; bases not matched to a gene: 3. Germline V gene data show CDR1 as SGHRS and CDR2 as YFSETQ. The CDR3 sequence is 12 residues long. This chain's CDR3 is CASSPDRDGYTF. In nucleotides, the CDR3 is TGCGCCAGCAGCCCCGACAGGGATGGCTACACCTTC.

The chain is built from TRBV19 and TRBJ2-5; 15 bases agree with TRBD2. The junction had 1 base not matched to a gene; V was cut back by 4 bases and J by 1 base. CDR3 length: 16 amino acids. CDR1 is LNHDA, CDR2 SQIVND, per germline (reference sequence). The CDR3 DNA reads TGTGCCAGTAGTAGGGGACTAGCGGGAGGCCAAGAGACCCAGTACTTC. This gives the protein CASSRGLAGGQETQYF. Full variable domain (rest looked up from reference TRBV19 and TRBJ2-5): DGGITQSPKYLFRKEGQNVTLSCEQNLNHDAMYWYRQDPGQGLRLIYYSQIVNDFQKGDIAEGYSVSREKKESFPLTVTSAQKNPTAFYLCASSRGLAGGQETQYFGPGTRLLVL.

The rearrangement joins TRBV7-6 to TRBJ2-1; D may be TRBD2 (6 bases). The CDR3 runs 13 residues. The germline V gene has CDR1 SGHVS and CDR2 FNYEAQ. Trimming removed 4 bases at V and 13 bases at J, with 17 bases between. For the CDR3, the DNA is TGTGCCAGCAGCTCCGGAGGGGAAGGGAATCAGTTCTTC. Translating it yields CASSSGGEGNQFF.

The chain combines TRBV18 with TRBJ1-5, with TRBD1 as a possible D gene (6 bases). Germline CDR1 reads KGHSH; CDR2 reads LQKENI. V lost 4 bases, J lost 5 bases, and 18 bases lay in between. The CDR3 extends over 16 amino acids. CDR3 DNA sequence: TGTGCCAGCTCACAGTCTACAGGGTTGCTAGATCAGCCCCAGCATTTT. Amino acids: CASSQSTGLLDQPQHF. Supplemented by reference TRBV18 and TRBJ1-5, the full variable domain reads NAGVMQNPRHLVRRRGQEARLRCSPMKGHSHVYWYRQLPEEGLKFMVYLQKENIIDESGMPKERFSAEFPKEGPSILRIQQVVRGDSAAYFCASSQSTGLLDQPQHFGDGTRLSIL.

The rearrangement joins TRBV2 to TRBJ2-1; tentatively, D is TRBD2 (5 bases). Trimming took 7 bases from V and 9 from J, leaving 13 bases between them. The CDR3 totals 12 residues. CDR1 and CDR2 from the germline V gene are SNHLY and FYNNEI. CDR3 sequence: CASTPGVGEQFF. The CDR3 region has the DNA TGTGCCAGCACCCCCGGGGTCGGTGAGCAGTTCTTC.

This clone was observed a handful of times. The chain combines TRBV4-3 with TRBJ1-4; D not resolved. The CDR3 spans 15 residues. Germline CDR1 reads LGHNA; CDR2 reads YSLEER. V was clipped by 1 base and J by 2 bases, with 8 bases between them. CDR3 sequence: CASSQGSSTNEKLFF. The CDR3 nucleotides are TGCGCCAGCAGCCAAGGGAGTAGTACTAATGAAAAACTGTTTTTT.

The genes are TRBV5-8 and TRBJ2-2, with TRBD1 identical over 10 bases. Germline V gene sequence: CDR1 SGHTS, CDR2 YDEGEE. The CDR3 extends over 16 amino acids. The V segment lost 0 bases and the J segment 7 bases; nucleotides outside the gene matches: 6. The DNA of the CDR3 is TGTGCCAGCAGCTTGGCCCGGGACAGGGGATTCGGGGAGCTGTTTTTT. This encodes CASSLARDRGFGELFF.

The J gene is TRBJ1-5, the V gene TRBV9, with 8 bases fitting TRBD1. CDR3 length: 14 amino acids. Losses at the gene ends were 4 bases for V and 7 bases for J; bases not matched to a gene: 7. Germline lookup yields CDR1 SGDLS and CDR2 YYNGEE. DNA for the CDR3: TGTGCCAGCAGCCCCGGACAGGGTGGGCAGCCCCAGCATTTT. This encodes CASSPGQGGQPQHF.

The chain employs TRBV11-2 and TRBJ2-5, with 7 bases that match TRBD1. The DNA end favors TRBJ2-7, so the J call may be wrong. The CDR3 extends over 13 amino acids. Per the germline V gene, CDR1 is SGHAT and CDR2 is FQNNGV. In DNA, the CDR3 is TGTGCCAGCAGCGTAACAGGGGATCACGAGCAGTACTTC. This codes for CASSVTGDHEQYF.

CDR3 bases: TGTGCCAGCCATCGTTCAACACCACAGGGGAAATACAATGAGCAGTTCTTC. Translated: CASHRSTPQGKYNEQFF. The rearrangement joins TRBV5-8 to TRBJ2-1; 7 bases map to TRBD1. V lost 7 bases to trimming and J lost 4 bases; unmatched junction nucleotides: 17. Germline-derived CDR1 and CDR2 are SGHTS and YDEGEE. This CDR3 comprises 17 residues.

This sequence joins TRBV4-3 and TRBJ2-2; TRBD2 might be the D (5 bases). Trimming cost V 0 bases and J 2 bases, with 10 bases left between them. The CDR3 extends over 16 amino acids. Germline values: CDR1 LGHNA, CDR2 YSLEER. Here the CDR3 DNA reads TGCGCCAGCAGCCAAGATAGAGGGTCCAACACCGGGGAGCTGTTTTTT. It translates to CASSQDRGSNTGELFF.

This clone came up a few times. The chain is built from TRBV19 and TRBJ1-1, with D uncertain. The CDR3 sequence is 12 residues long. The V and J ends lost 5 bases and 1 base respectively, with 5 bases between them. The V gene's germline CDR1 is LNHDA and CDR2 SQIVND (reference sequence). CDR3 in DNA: TGTGCCAGTAGTGAGTGGAACACTGAAGCTTTCTTT. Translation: CASSEWNTEAFF.

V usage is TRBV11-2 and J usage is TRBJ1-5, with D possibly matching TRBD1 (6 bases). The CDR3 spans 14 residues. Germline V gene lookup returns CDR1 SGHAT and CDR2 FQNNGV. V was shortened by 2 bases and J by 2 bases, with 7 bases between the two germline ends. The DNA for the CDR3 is TGTGCCAGCAGCTTAAAGGGGGGCAATCAGCCCCAGCATTTT. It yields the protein CASSLKGGNQPQHF.

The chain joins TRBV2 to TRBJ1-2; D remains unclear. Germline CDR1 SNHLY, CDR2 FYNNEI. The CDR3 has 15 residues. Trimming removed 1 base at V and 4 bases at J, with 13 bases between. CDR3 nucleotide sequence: TGTGCCAGCAGTGAAGAAGGCGGGATTGGCTATGGCTACACCTTC. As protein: CASSEEGGIGYGYTF.